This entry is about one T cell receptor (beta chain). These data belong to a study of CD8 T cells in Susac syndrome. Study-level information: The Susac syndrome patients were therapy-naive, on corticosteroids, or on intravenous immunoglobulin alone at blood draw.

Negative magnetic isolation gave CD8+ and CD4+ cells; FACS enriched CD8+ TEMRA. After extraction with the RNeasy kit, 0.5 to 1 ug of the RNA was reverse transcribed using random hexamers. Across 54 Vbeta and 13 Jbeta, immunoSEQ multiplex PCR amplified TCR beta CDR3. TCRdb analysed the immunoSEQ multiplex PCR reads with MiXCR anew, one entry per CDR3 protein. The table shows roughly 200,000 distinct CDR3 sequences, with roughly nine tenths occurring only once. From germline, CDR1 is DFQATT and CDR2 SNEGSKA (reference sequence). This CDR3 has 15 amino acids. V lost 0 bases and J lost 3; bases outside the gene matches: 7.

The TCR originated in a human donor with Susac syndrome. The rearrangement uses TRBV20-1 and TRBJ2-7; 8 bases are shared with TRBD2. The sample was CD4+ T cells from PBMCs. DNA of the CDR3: TGCAGTGCTAGAGATGGCAGCGGGAGAATCTACGAGCAGTACTTC. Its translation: CSARDGSGRIYEQYF.